This paragraph reports one T cell receptor (beta chain). The record originates from a study of early T cells in non-severe SARS-CoV-2 infection. The TCR library protocol attached unique molecular identifiers to the individual cDNA molecules. MiXCR, applied by TCRdb to the 5' RACE reads, yields one record per CDR3 protein. This table holds under 85,000 distinct CDR3 sequences, roughly 15% found once. The receptor was isolated from an adult who was a healthcare worker with PCR-confirmed SARS-CoV-2 infection or an uninfected control (not recorded which). Sample: whole blood, taken at baseline.

In DNA form, the CDR3 reads TGTGCCAGCAGCCAAGGAGGAGGGCCGCACAATGAGCAGTTCTTC. Amino acid sequence: CASSQGGGPHNEQFF. The rearrangement uses TRBV4-2 and TRBJ2-1; D is possibly TRBD2 (6 bases). The CDR3 is made up of 15 amino acids. Germline V gene data show CDR1 as LGHNA and CDR2 as YNFKEQ. V lost 1 base to trimming and J lost 5 bases, with 12 bases between them.